The next 27 T cell receptor beta chains were all read from a single sample in a study of T-cell memory formation after mild COVID-19 (dated by TCRdb to about 2021). The library was obtained by 5' RACE. TCRdb names Illumina NovaSeq 6000 as the instrument used. In TCRdb, the public reads were trimmed at Q25 with fastp and aligned with MiXCR, with productive beta chains retained. Every entry covers one CDR3 protein and lists the most common genes and DNA from its rows. Here the sample has 250,000 to 300,000 distinct CDR3 sequences; about a sixth occur a single time. Clones ranked in the top ten supply more than 20% of the sample. The sequencing sample was made of PBMCs or a T cell subset sorted from them (not recorded which). The receptors were sampled from a man younger than 35 who had mild COVID-19 (a few samples of this study predate the infection). The sample titles of this study are shuffled in the database, so cell type and time point are left out; the donor was told from shared clones.

The chain employs TRBV6-1 and TRBJ1-5; D ambiguous. With 1 base removed from V and 0 bases from J, the gap between germline ends came to 7 bases. The CDR3 spans 15 residues. Looked up from germline, CDR1 is MNHNS and CDR2 is SASEGT. CDR3 bases: TGTGCCAGCAGTGAAGACCCGGGTAGCAATCAGCCCCAGCATTTT. Its protein product is CASSEDPGSNQPQHF.

This clonotype was seen a handful of times. This chain connects TRBV6-2 or TRBV6-3 to TRBJ2-1, with 8 nucleotides matching TRBD2. The CDR3 has 13 residues. Per germline, CDR1 MNHEY and CDR2 SVGEGT. The V segment lost 5 bases and the J segment 9 bases; nucleotides outside the gene matches: 6. The CDR3 spells CASSPGGPSEQFF. CDR3 coding DNA: TGTGCCAGCAGTCCGGGGGGGCCTAGTGAGCAGTTCTTC.

The rearrangement links TRBV7-9 to TRBJ2-5; tentatively, D is TRBD1 (5 bases). This CDR3 region has 15 residues. Trimming shortened V by 5 bases and J by 5 bases, and 18 bases separated the two germline ends. The germline gives CDR1 SEHNR, CDR2 FQNEAQ (reference sequence). CDR3 nucleotides: TGTGCCAGCAGCCCCTCCTCCAGGGTGATGGAGACCCAGTACTTC. Protein: CASSPSSRVMETQYF. Variable domain in full (rest from reference TRBV7-9 and TRBJ2-5): DTGVSQNPRHKITKRGQNVTFRCDPISEHNRLYWYRQTLGQGPEFLTYFQNEAQLEKSRLLSDRFSAERPKGSFSTLEIQRTEQGDSAMYLCASSPSSRVMETQYFGPGTRLLVL.

This clonotype was seen repeatedly, ten times or more. The V gene is TRBV19, the J gene TRBJ2-7; the match to TRBD1 covers 7 bases. Germline CDR1 and CDR2: LNHDA and SQIVND (reference sequence). CDR3 length equals 18 residues. The V segment lost 0 bases and the J segment 0 bases; nucleotides outside the gene matches: 11. DNA of the CDR3: TGTGCCAGTAGTATAGATCGAGGATGTCGGGACAGCTCCTACGAGCAGTACGTC. This sequence encodes CASSIDRGCRDSSYEQYV.

This clonotype was seen more than once but under ten times. The J gene is TRBJ1-4, the V gene TRBV4-3; 7 bases line up with TRBD1. In germline, CDR1 is LGHNA, CDR2 YSLEER. This CDR3 contains 17 residues. V lost 2 bases, J lost 4 bases, and 10 bases stayed unmatched. The CDR3 region has the DNA TGCGCCAGCAGCCAACGGGTAGGGGGCGACAATAATGAAAAACTGTTTTTT. Its protein product is CASSQRVGGDNNEKLFF.

The rearrangement uses TRBV6-5 and TRBJ1-3; D call uncertain. The CDR3 spans 16 residues. The germline CDR1 and CDR2 sequences are MNHEY and SVGAGI. Trimming stripped 0 bases from V and 0 bases from J, with 9 bases between. The CDR3 sequence is CASSYSWSSSGNTIYF. DNA for the CDR3: TGTGCCAGCAGTTACTCGTGGTCGAGCTCTGGAAACACCATATATTTT.

This chain uses TRBV2 with TRBJ1-6; 7 positions agree with TRBD1. CDR1 and CDR2 from the germline V gene are SNHLY and FYNNEI. J lost 10 bases, V lost 5 bases, and 5 bases had no gene match. The CDR3 spans 13 residues. CDR3 residues: CASSRQGDSPLHF. The CDR3 region has the DNA TGTGCCAGCAGTAGACAGGGCGACTCACCCCTCCACTTT. Full variable domain (rest looked up from reference TRBV2 and TRBJ1-6): EPEVTQTPSHQVTQMGQEVILRCVPISNHLYFYWYRQILGQKVEFLVSFYNNEISEKSEIFDDQFSVERPDGSNFTLKIRSTKLEDSAMYFCASSRQGDSPLHFGNGTRLTVT.

The chain joins TRBV7-2 to TRBJ2-3; D is unclear. Trimming stripped 5 bases from V and 6 bases from J, with 12 bases between. CDR3 length equals 13 residues. CDR1 and CDR2 from the germline V gene are SGHTA and FQGNSA. As DNA, the CDR3 is TGTGCCAGCAGCCGGGTGGGCCGGGATACGCAGTATTTT. Protein sequence: CASSRVGRDTQYF.

The chain has TRBV15 and TRBJ2-3; possibly TRBD1 for D (6 bases). V gave up 5 bases and J gave up 4 bases, with 16 bases separating them. The CDR3 has 15 amino acids. Germline CDR1 is LNHNV and CDR2 is YYDKDF (reference sequence). The CDR3 loop reads CATSATGKRADTQYF. In DNA form, the CDR3 reads TGTGCCACCAGCGCAACAGGGAAAAGGGCAGATACGCAGTATTTT.

The V call is TRBV29-1, the J call TRBJ2-1, with D unresolved. This CDR3 is built from 11 residues. Deletions cut 3 bases from V and 6 bases from J, with 6 bases between. Germline V gene lookup returns CDR1 SQVTM and CDR2 ANQGSEA. This CDR3 is CSVDQVNEQFF. The CDR3, as DNA: TGCAGCGTTGACCAGGTCAATGAGCAGTTCTTC.

The chain is built from TRBV12-3 or TRBV12-4 and TRBJ2-5; 9 positions match TRBD2. The CDR3 is 19 residues long. V lost 3 bases to trimming and J lost 3 bases; unmatched junction nucleotides: 17. The CDR3, as DNA: TGTGCCAGCAGTTTTTATAGCCCTGGTTTGCGGGGGGGCAAAGAGACCCAGTACTTC. Translating gives CASSFYSPGLRGGKETQYF.

The J gene is TRBJ2-3, the V gene TRBV5-4; 13 bases map to TRBD2. J gave up 6 bases and V 2 bases, and 6 bases lay outside the gene matches. The germline gives CDR1 SGHNT, CDR2 YYREEE (reference sequence). The CDR3 length is 16 residues. CDR3 coding DNA: TGTGCCAGCAGCTTTACTAGCGGGGGGGCCGGGGATACGCAGTATTTT. This gives the protein CASSFTSGGAGDTQYF.

The gene calls are TRBV20-1 and TRBJ1-4; D is unclear. Trimming pared 0 bases from V and 0 bases from J, leaving 2 bases between. The germline V gene encodes CDR1 DFQATT and CDR2 SNEGSKA (reference sequence). This CDR3 comprises 13 residues. CDR3 DNA: TGCAGTGCTAGAGAGGCAACTAATGAAAAACTGTTTTTT. The encoded protein is CSAREATNEKLFF.

The table lists this clonotype with a few counts. The CDR3 here is CASRSLTNEQFF. In DNA form, the CDR3 reads TGTGCCAGCAGGTCCCTAACGAATGAGCAGTTCTTC. The V call is TRBV6-5, the J call TRBJ2-1; no clear D. The germline V and J ends were trimmed by 6 bases and 7 bases, with 10 bases remaining between them. The germline gives CDR1 MNHEY, CDR2 SVGAGI. The CDR3 runs 12 residues.

V usage is TRBV6-4 and J usage is TRBJ1-2; no clear D gene. V was cut by 0 bases and J by 2 bases, with 13 bases left in between. CDR3 length: 16 amino acids. Germline CDR1 reads MRHNA; CDR2 reads SNTAGT. CDR3 nucleotides: TGTGCCAGCAGTGACTCAAGGAACAGCTTGAACTATGGCTACACCTTC. It encodes CASSDSRNSLNYGYTF.

This clonotype was seen only a few times. The genes are TRBV5-1 and TRBJ2-1; 8 nucleotides line up with TRBD2. This CDR3 has 19 amino acids. The junction had 24 bases not matched to a gene; V was cut back by 8 bases and J by 5 bases. Germline V gene sequence: CDR1 SGHRS, CDR2 YFSETQ. The CDR3 sequence is CASKRGLVTGKAIDNEQFF. The DNA of the CDR3 is TGCGCCAGTAAAAGGGGACTAGTTACCGGGAAAGCAATCGACAATGAGCAGTTCTTC.

J is TRBJ2-3 and V is TRBV7-2; 15 bases agree with TRBD2. The CDR3 totals 17 residues. J lost 2 bases, V lost 5 bases, and 5 bases had no gene match. CDR1 is SGHTA, CDR2 FQGNSA, per germline. The DNA for the CDR3 is TGTGCCAGCAGCCCCGGACTAGCGGGGGGGTCCACAGATACGCAGTATTTT. Translating gives CASSPGLAGGSTDTQYF.

This chain uses TRBV5-5 with TRBJ2-4; D unclear. Germline CDR1 and CDR2: SGHKS and YYEKEE (reference sequence). The CDR3 totals 14 residues. V shed 5 bases and J shed 1 base, with 10 bases lying between them. Written as DNA, the CDR3 is TGTGCCAGCAGAAAACTTAGTGCCAAAAACATTCAGTACTTC. Amino acid sequence: CASRKLSAKNIQYF.

The chain employs TRBV29-1 and TRBJ2-1; 8 nucleotides agree with TRBD1. From germline, CDR1 is SQVTM and CDR2 ANQGSEA. This CDR3 comprises 13 residues. V lost 8 bases, J lost 5 bases, and 8 bases stayed unmatched. This CDR3 is CSIWTGWHNEQFF. For the CDR3, the DNA is TGCAGCATCTGGACAGGGTGGCACAATGAGCAGTTCTTC.

The chain has TRBV5-1 and TRBJ2-3; TRBD2 agrees at 11 bases. The CDR3 extends over 16 amino acids. Trimming cost V 4 bases and J 6 bases; bases outside gene matches: 10. Germline values: CDR1 SGHRS, CDR2 YFSETQ. In DNA, the CDR3 is TGCGCCAGCAGCATCCGACTAGCGGGGCGGGAGGATACGCAGTATTTT. It specifies CASSIRLAGREDTQYF. Full variable domain (missing parts from reference TRBV5-1 and TRBJ2-3): KAGVTQTPRYLIKTRGQQVTLSCSPISGHRSVSWYQQTPGQGLQFLFEYFSETQRNKGNFPGRFSGRQFSNSRSEMNVSTLELGDSALYLCASSIRLAGREDTQYFGPGTRLTVL.

This clonotype came up a few times. The chain combines TRBV4-1 with TRBJ2-3; 11 nucleotides align to TRBD2. CDR1 is MGHRA, CDR2 YSYEKL, per germline. The CDR3 has 19 amino acids. V gave up 3 bases and J gave up 1 base; unmatched junction bases: 12. CDR3 sequence reads: CASSQWTGELAGGTDTQYF. The CDR3 region has the DNA TGCGCCAGCAGCCAGTGGACAGGGGAACTAGCGGGGGGCACAGATACGCAGTATTTT.

This clonotype showed up just a few times. V usage is TRBV29-1 and J usage is TRBJ2-3; D unresolved. There are 14 residues in the CDR3. Trimming took 4 bases from V and 4 from J, leaving 15 bases between them. Germline CDR1 SQVTM, CDR2 ANQGSEA. CDR3 in DNA: TGCAGCGTTGGAAGGACGCCCAATGCAGATACGCAGTATTTT. Translating gives CSVGRTPNADTQYF.

This clonotype showed up many times. This sequence joins TRBV4-3 and TRBJ2-3; a possible D gene is TRBD1 (5 bases). Trimming left V 0 bases short and J 3 bases short, with 7 bases between. The CDR3 is 14 residues long. The V gene's germline CDR1 is LGHNA and CDR2 YSLEER. Here the CDR3 reads CASSQDPGTDTQYF. The CDR3 DNA follows: TGCGCCAGCAGCCAAGATCCAGGGACAGATACGCAGTATTTT.

This sequence joins TRBV5-1 and TRBJ1-1, with D unclear. CDR1 is SGHRS and CDR2 is YFSETQ in the germline V gene. Trimming shortened V by 4 bases and J by 4 bases, and 14 bases separated the two germline ends. The CDR3 is 14 residues long. The CDR3 DNA reads as TGCGCCAGCAGCCCCAGGTCTTTGGGCACTGAAGCTTTCTTT. Protein product: CASSPRSLGTEAFF.

This clonotype has just a few counts. The J gene is TRBJ2-2, the V gene TRBV6-2 or TRBV6-3; D gene unclear. Germline V gene data show CDR1 as MNHEY and CDR2 as SVGEGT. V lost 0 bases, J lost 0 bases, and 5 bases lay in between. CDR3 size: 15 residues. This chain's CDR3 is CASSYSYANTGELFF. The CDR3 region has the DNA TGTGCCAGCAGTTACTCATATGCGAACACCGGGGAGCTGTTTTTT.

This clonotype occurred a few times. CDR3 sequence reads: CASGLLGGSSGYTF. The CDR3, as DNA: TGTGCTAGTGGTTTGTTAGGGGGCTCGTCTGGCTACACCTTC. The V call is TRBV12-5, the J call TRBJ1-2; 7 bases align to TRBD1. The V gene's germline CDR1 is LGHNT and CDR2 FRNRAP. With V trimmed by 2 bases and J by 7 bases, 7 bases remained unmatched. The CDR3 extends over 14 amino acids.

The chain uses TRBV5-4 and TRBJ2-1, with D perhaps matching TRBD1 or TRBD2 (5 bases each). Germline V CDR1 and CDR2: SGHNT, YYREEE (reference sequence). CDR3 length: 14 amino acids. Trimming cost V 3 bases and J 5 bases, with 12 bases left between them. The CDR3 sequence is CASSWFRGHNEQFF. The DNA for the CDR3 is TGTGCCAGCAGCTGGTTCCGGGGCCACAATGAGCAGTTCTTC.